This T cell receptor (beta chain) was sequenced for a study of beta chain features in type 1 diabetes. Broader study findings: These data did not resolve whether HLA type affects TCRB rearrangement. Within each of all four CD4+ subsets, Type 1 diabetes patients had TCRB CDR3s that were moderately but significantly shorter.

This CDR3 region has 15 residues. V lost 1 base and J 7 bases, leaving 13 bases between the germline ends. The V gene's germline CDR1 is MGHDK and CDR2 SYGVNS. With respect to this clone: Its antigen is as yet unknown.

The entirety of the isolated RNA underwent reverse transcription, so expressed TCRB transcripts were sequenced. The table came from immunoSEQ multiplex PCR; TCRdb's copy has only in-frame clones and leaves some out. The data contain 250,000 to 350,000 clones, 14% of them singletons. The chain is built from TRBV25-1 and TRBJ1-4, with D perhaps TRBD1 (6 bases). The source is a man between 25 and 39 years old with type 1 diabetes. Sequenced: naive CD4+ T cells from blood. The CDR3 here is CASSEFARGGEKLFF. In nucleotides, the CDR3 is TGTGCCAGCAGTGAATTTGCCAGGGGTGGTGAAAAACTGTTTTTT.